A selection of T cell receptor beta chains follows, all from one sample in a study of blood T cell repertoires in COVID-19. Sequenced by immunoSEQ multiplex PCR; TCRdb stores in-frame clones only, minus some. Of about 400,000 clones listed, approximately 90% are singletons. Sequencing was done on a sample of PBMCs or T cells enriched from blood (not recorded which). All receptors derive from a woman aged 18-29 years with acute COVID-19. Both conserved end residues are trimmed from each CDR3. The order of the fields is J gene, V gene, clone size, CDR3 protein. Clone size, where shown, is once, few, many, or a class for clones that have expanded.

>TRBJ2-7|TRBV28|NA
ASSTTGTGGYEQY
>TRBJ2-1|TRBV11-2|NA
ASSLLANSYNEQF
>TRBJ1-5|TRBV5-1|NA
ASSPGTGNQPQH
>TRBJ2-7|TRBV19|NA
ASSSRGGYEQY
>TRBJ2-7|TRBV5-6|few
ASSPAAISSYEQY
>TRBJ1-6|TRBV5-1|NA
ASSRGGIGYNSPLH
>TRBJ2-5|TRBV19|NA
ASSIGTDQETQY
>TRBJ2-3|TRBV19|NA
ASSSDRAITDTQY
>TRBJ2-1|TRBV28|NA
ASSFGLAGPPNEQF
>TRBJ2-3|TRBV19|NA
ASSSQGDTQY
>TRBJ1-6|TRBV4-2|NA
ASSQEVQGAGSPLH
>TRBJ2-2|TRBV7-9|NA
ASSDMTVSTGELF
>TRBJ1-4|TRBV5-1|NA
ASSWAGTGSNEKLF
>TRBJ1-4|TRBV5-1|NA
ASSLGQTVEKLF
>TRBJ1-2|TRBV27|NA
ASSLSRRGVDYGYT
>TRBJ2-1|TRBV3-1/TRBV3-2|once
ASSLPVGSALNEQF
>TRBJ2-1|TRBV7-3|NA
ASSSRQLPNEQF
>TRBJ1-6|TRBV4-3|NA
ASSRDRFGNSPLH
>TRBJ2-7|TRBV25-1|NA
ASSENSGYEQY
>TRBJ1-1|TRBV6-5|NA
ASSYSTGAMNTEAF
>TRBJ2-1|TRBV11-3|NA
ASSVDRVNEQF
>TRBJ2-5|TRBV7-9|NA
ASSPRETQY
>TRBJ2-7|TRBV7-8|NA
ASSRLSYEQY
>TRBJ2-1|TRBV5-6|NA
ASSPPLSGMSNEQF
>TRBJ1-3|TRBV7-2|NA
ASSRDRGEYTIY
>TRBJ2-5|TRBV9|NA
ASSVDREMETQY
>TRBJ1-4|TRBV11-2|NA
ASSLDLGVSTNEKLF
>TRBJ1-1|TRBV29-1|NA
SVVGISGGEAF
>TRBJ1-3|TRBV18|once
ASSPSVSPLSGNTIY
>TRBJ2-1|TRBV9|once
ASSVGGTVQSEQF
>TRBJ2-1|TRBV7-2|NA
ASSSLTGRGNEQF
>TRBJ2-5|TRBV3-1/TRBV3-2|few
ASSLQGEETQY
>TRBJ2-7|TRBV7-8|NA
ASSDGLVPPYEQY
>TRBJ1-5|TRBV29-1|NA
SAGQGNNQPQH
>TRBJ2-7|TRBV5-1|NA
ASSLVPGAAYEQY
>TRBJ1-2|TRBV4-1|NA
ASSQTQGQGFGYT
>TRBJ2-7|TRBV6-5|NA
ASSPGESSYEQY
>TRBJ2-7|TRBV29-1|NA
SVRFYRSYEQY
>TRBJ1-2|TRBV24-1|NA
ATSGGQGNYGYT
>TRBJ2-7|TRBV27|NA
ASRMGQGIIGEQY